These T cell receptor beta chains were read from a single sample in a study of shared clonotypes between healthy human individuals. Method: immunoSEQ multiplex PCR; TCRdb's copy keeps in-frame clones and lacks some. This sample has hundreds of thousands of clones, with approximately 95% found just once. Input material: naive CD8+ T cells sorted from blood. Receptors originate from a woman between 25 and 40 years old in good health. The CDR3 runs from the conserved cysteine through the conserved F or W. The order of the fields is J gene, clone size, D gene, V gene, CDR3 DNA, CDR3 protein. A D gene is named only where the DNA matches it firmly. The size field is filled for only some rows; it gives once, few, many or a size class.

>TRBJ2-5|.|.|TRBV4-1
TGCGCCAGCAGCCAAGCTAGACAAGAGACCCAGTACTTC
CASSQARQETQYF
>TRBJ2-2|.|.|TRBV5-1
TGCGCCAGCATGACAACCGGTCGGGGCACCGGGGAGCTGTTTTTT
CASMTTGRGTGELFF
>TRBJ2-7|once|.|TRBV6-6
TGTGCCAGCAGCGACAGCTACGAGCAGTACTTC
CASSDSYEQYF
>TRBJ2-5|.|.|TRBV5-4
TGTGCCAGCAGATCTGAGGAGGTGAATGAGCAGTACTTC
CASRSEEVNEQYF
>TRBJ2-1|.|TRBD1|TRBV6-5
TGTGCCAGCAGTTACTCGACAGGGGATGTCTACAATGAGCAGTTCTTC
CASSYSTGDVYNEQFF
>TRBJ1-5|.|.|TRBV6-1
TGTGCCAGCAGTGAACGTGGGAACATAAGGGGCAATCAGCCCCAGCATTTT
CASSERGNIRGNQPQHF
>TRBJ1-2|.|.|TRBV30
TGTGCCTGGAGTAGGGGCGTGGAAGGCTACACCTTC
CAWSRGVEGYTF
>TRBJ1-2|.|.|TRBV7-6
TGTGCCAGCAGCCCCTCACCTCGGACCAACTATGGCTACACCTTC
CASSPSPRTNYGYTF
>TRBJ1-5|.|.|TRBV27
TGTGCCAGCAGTTCCCGGAACACCGGGGACACTTATAGCAATCAGCCCCAGCATTTT
CASSSRNTGDTYSNQPQHF
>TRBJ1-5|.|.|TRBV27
TGTGCCAGCAGCCCGGCACCGGGATATAGCAATCAGCCCCAGCATTTT
CASSPAPGYSNQPQHF
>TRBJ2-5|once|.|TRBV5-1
TGCGCCAGCGGGGGGACAGAAGAGACCCAGTACTTC
CASGGTEETQYF